This is a list of T cell receptor beta chains from one sample in a study of OX40 agonist ivuxolimab in advanced cancers. Method: immunoSEQ multiplex PCR; TCRdb's copy keeps in-frame clones and lacks some. The data show about 77,000 clones, roughly 80% seen once. Source: CD4+ or CD8+ T cells sorted from blood, taken in a trial of the OX40 agonist ivuxolimab. These receptors were collected from an adult with an advanced solid tumor such as melanoma, head and neck, liver or kidney cancer. The CDR3 runs from the conserved cysteine through the conserved F or W. Each record gives: D gene, J gene, clone size, V gene, CDR3 DNA, CDR3 protein. D genes are given only for firm matches. Size is omitted from some rows. Given values are once, few, many or a class for expanded clones.

D gene: TRBD1
J gene: TRBJ1-1
clone size: .
V gene: TRBV27
CDR3 DNA: TGTGCCAGCAGTTGGACAGGGAACACTGAAGCTTTCTTT
CDR3 protein: CASSWTGNTEAFF

D gene: .
J gene: TRBJ1-1
clone size: .
V gene: TRBV19
CDR3 DNA: TGTGCCAGTAGCCCTAGGGGGGCGTTGGCGAACGCTGAAGCTTTCTTT
CDR3 protein: CASSPRGALANAEAFF

D gene: .
J gene: TRBJ1-5
clone size: .
V gene: TRBV6-1
CDR3 DNA: TGTGCCAGCAGTGAAGCCCCGGGCTCCAATCAGCCCCAGCATTTT
CDR3 protein: CASSEAPGSNQPQHF

D gene: .
J gene: TRBJ2-7
clone size: .
V gene: TRBV5-1
CDR3 DNA: TGCGCCAGCAGCTCGGAGGGGGACTACGAGCAGTACTTC
CDR3 protein: CASSSEGDYEQYF

D gene: TRBD2
J gene: TRBJ2-7
clone size: .
V gene: TRBV29-1
CDR3 DNA: TGCAGCGTTGAAAGGACTAGCGAAAGGAGCGAGCAGTACTTC
CDR3 protein: CSVERTSERSEQYF

D gene: TRBD2
J gene: TRBJ2-1
clone size: .
V gene: TRBV5-4
CDR3 DNA: TGTGCCAGCAGCTTTGGCGGGAGAGTCAGCAATGAGCAGTTCTTC
CDR3 protein: CASSFGGRVSNEQFF

D gene: TRBD2
J gene: TRBJ2-1
clone size: .
V gene: TRBV5-4
CDR3 DNA: TGTGCCAGCAGCTCCGATCCTAGGAGACTAGCGGGAGTGTGGCATGAGCAGTTCTTC
CDR3 protein: CASSSDPRRLAGVWHEQFF

D gene: .
J gene: TRBJ1-1
clone size: .
V gene: TRBV4-1
CDR3 DNA: TGCGCCAGCAGCCAAGCACAGAACACTGAAGCTTTCTTT
CDR3 protein: CASSQAQNTEAFF

D gene: .
J gene: TRBJ1-1
clone size: few
V gene: TRBV5-1
CDR3 DNA: TGCGCCAGCAGCTTGAGCCCAAATCCAATGAACACTGAAGCTTTCTTT
CDR3 protein: CASSLSPNPMNTEAFF

D gene: TRBD1
J gene: TRBJ1-1
clone size: .
V gene: TRBV10-3
CDR3 DNA: TGTGCCGCCCAGGGGGCGAAGCTGGGTACTGAAGCTTTCTTT
CDR3 protein: CAAQGAKLGTEAFF

D gene: .
J gene: TRBJ1-4
clone size: .
V gene: TRBV7-9
CDR3 DNA: TGTGCCAGCAGCTTAGAAGGGGATAGAACTAATGAAAAACTGTTTTTT
CDR3 protein: CASSLEGDRTNEKLFF

D gene: .
J gene: TRBJ2-1
clone size: once
V gene: TRBV9
CDR3 DNA: TGTGCCAGCAGCGTAGTTGGGGAGTACAATGAGCAGTTCTTC
CDR3 protein: CASSVVGEYNEQFF

D gene: .
J gene: TRBJ1-5
clone size: .
V gene: TRBV7-8
CDR3 DNA: TGTGCCAGCAGCTTTCGGAGGACAGTCGGCAATCAGCCCCAGCATTTT
CDR3 protein: CASSFRRTVGNQPQHF

D gene: .
J gene: TRBJ1-1
clone size: .
V gene: TRBV5-1
CDR3 DNA: TGCGCCAGCAGCTTGGAACGGTGGAAGGAAGCTTTCTTT
CDR3 protein: CASSLERWKEAFF

D gene: .
J gene: TRBJ1-4
clone size: few
V gene: TRBV5-1
CDR3 DNA: TGCGCCAGCAGTTCCTCAGCCAAGGGCGAAAAACTGTTTTTT
CDR3 protein: CASSSSAKGEKLFF

D gene: .
J gene: TRBJ2-5
clone size: .
V gene: TRBV7-9
CDR3 DNA: TGTGCCAGCAGCTTAGTCTCCGCTCGGGAGACCCAGTACTTC
CDR3 protein: CASSLVSARETQYF

D gene: TRBD1
J gene: TRBJ2-1
clone size: .
V gene: TRBV7-3
CDR3 DNA: TGTGCCAGCAGCCCTGGACAGGGCAATGAGCAGTTCTTC
CDR3 protein: CASSPGQGNEQFF

D gene: TRBD1
J gene: TRBJ2-7
clone size: .
V gene: TRBV5-1
CDR3 DNA: TGCGCCAGCAGCCCGTTAGGGGGCATCCTCTCCTACGAGCAGTACTTC
CDR3 protein: CASSPLGGILSYEQYF

D gene: TRBD1
J gene: TRBJ2-7
clone size: few
V gene: TRBV6-1
CDR3 DNA: TGTGCCAGCAGTGAGGGGGGCGGGACAGGGCCGGACGAGCAGTACTTC
CDR3 protein: CASSEGGGTGPDEQYF

D gene: .
J gene: TRBJ2-1
clone size: .
V gene: TRBV5-1
CDR3 DNA: TGCGCCAGCAGCTTGGATCCAGCGACCGGCGGTGAGCAGTTCTTC
CDR3 protein: CASSLDPATGGEQFF

D gene: .
J gene: TRBJ2-7
clone size: .
V gene: TRBV11-3
CDR3 DNA: TGTGCCAGCCAAGGCGGATTCCCTCGGGAGCAGTACTTC
CDR3 protein: CASQGGFPREQYF

D gene: .
J gene: TRBJ1-1
clone size: .
V gene: TRBV5-1
CDR3 DNA: TGCGCCAGCAGCTTGCCCGACGTGGGTGAAGCTTTCTTT
CDR3 protein: CASSLPDVGEAFF

D gene: .
J gene: TRBJ1-1
clone size: .
V gene: TRBV7-9
CDR3 DNA: TGTGCCAGCAGCTTCGGACCGAGTACGGACACTGAAGCTTTCTTT
CDR3 protein: CASSFGPSTDTEAFF

D gene: .
J gene: TRBJ1-2
clone size: .
V gene: TRBV19
CDR3 DNA: TGTGCCAGTAGTACCAGGGGAAGTGGCTACACCTTC
CDR3 protein: CASSTRGSGYTF

D gene: TRBD2
J gene: TRBJ2-7
clone size: .
V gene: TRBV5-1
CDR3 DNA: TGCGCCAGCAGCTATGGGACTAGCAGAAATTACGAGCAGTACTTC
CDR3 protein: CASSYGTSRNYEQYF

D gene: TRBD2
J gene: TRBJ2-1
clone size: .
V gene: TRBV18
CDR3 DNA: TGTGCCAGCTCTCCTGGACTAGCGGGGGGGAAGAATGAGCAGTTCTTC
CDR3 protein: CASSPGLAGGKNEQFF

D gene: .
J gene: TRBJ1-4
clone size: once
V gene: TRBV25-1
CDR3 DNA: TGTGCCAGCAGTGCAAAGACAACAACTAATGAAAAACTGTTTTTT
CDR3 protein: CASSAKTTTNEKLFF

D gene: .
J gene: TRBJ2-2
clone size: .
V gene: TRBV15
CDR3 DNA: TGTGCCACCCGGCCAAACACCGGGGAGCTGTTTTTT
CDR3 protein: CATRPNTGELFF

D gene: .
J gene: TRBJ2-5
clone size: .
V gene: TRBV15
CDR3 DNA: TGTGCCACCAGCAGAGAAGGTTTGGGGGGCGTAGGAAAGACCCAGTACTTC
CDR3 protein: CATSREGLGGVGKTQYF

D gene: .
J gene: TRBJ1-6
clone size: few
V gene: TRBV2
CDR3 DNA: TGTGCCAGCAGTGGCGTGGGGGACAATTCACCCCTCCACTTT
CDR3 protein: CASSGVGDNSPLHF

D gene: .
J gene: TRBJ2-1
clone size: .
V gene: TRBV18
CDR3 DNA: TGTGCCAGCCTGTCTGGGACCCGGAGGAATGAGCAGTTCTTC
CDR3 protein: CASLSGTRRNEQFF

D gene: .
J gene: TRBJ1-1
clone size: .
V gene: TRBV18
CDR3 DNA: TGTGCCAGCTCACCGTCAAAGGAGTACACTGAAGCTTTCTTT
CDR3 protein: CASSPSKEYTEAFF

D gene: .
J gene: TRBJ2-7
clone size: .
V gene: TRBV14
CDR3 DNA: TGTGCCAGCGTGGACCTGACCTACGAGCAGTACTTC
CDR3 protein: CASVDLTYEQYF

D gene: .
J gene: TRBJ2-5
clone size: .
V gene: TRBV2
CDR3 DNA: TGTGCCAGCAGTGAAGCGGGGGAGCAGTACTTC
CDR3 protein: CASSEAGEQYF

D gene: .
J gene: TRBJ1-2
clone size: .
V gene: TRBV4-1
CDR3 DNA: TGTGCCAGCAGCCGAGACTATGGCTACACCTTC
CDR3 protein: CASSRDYGYTF

D gene: .
J gene: TRBJ2-3
clone size: .
V gene: TRBV5-1
CDR3 DNA: TGCGCCAGCAGCTTGGCCCTCGATACGCAGTATTTT
CDR3 protein: CASSLALDTQYF

D gene: .
J gene: TRBJ1-4
clone size: few
V gene: TRBV7-9
CDR3 DNA: TGTGCCAGCAGCTCGATTATCGGGGGGCGGAATGAAAAACTGTTTTTT
CDR3 protein: CASSSIIGGRNEKLFF

D gene: TRBD1
J gene: TRBJ1-5
clone size: .
V gene: TRBV19
CDR3 DNA: TGTGCCAGTAGTATAGGGGACAGTAGCAATCAGCCCCAGCATTTT
CDR3 protein: CASSIGDSSNQPQHF

D gene: TRBD2
J gene: TRBJ2-3
clone size: .
V gene: TRBV9
CDR3 DNA: TGTGCCAGCAGCGTATCCATCGATGAGCGGGAGTCAGATACGCAGTATTTT
CDR3 protein: CASSVSIDERESDTQYF

D gene: .
J gene: TRBJ2-1
clone size: .
V gene: TRBV4-1
CDR3 DNA: TGCGCCAGCAGCCAAGGAAGCTACAATGAGCAGTTCTTC
CDR3 protein: CASSQGSYNEQFF

D gene: .
J gene: TRBJ1-1
clone size: .
V gene: TRBV5-1
CDR3 DNA: TGCGCCAGCAGCTTGGAGTCACAGAACACTGAAGCTTTCTTT
CDR3 protein: CASSLESQNTEAFF

D gene: .
J gene: TRBJ1-2
clone size: .
V gene: TRBV19
CDR3 DNA: TGTGCCAGTACCCCCGTCGAGAGGGGCAGGTTGGGCTACACCTTC
CDR3 protein: CASTPVERGRLGYTF

D gene: .
J gene: TRBJ1-1
clone size: .
V gene: TRBV2
CDR3 DNA: TGTGCCAGCACAATTCAGGGGAACACTGAAGCTTTCTTT
CDR3 protein: CASTIQGNTEAFF

D gene: TRBD1
J gene: TRBJ2-3
clone size: .
V gene: TRBV5-4
CDR3 DNA: TGTGCCAGCAGCTGGGGACAGGGGGCCACAGATACGCAGTATTTT
CDR3 protein: CASSWGQGATDTQYF

D gene: .
J gene: TRBJ1-5
clone size: .
V gene: TRBV6-5
CDR3 DNA: TGTGCCAGCAGGCTCACTACAAGGGATCAGCCCCAGCATTTT
CDR3 protein: CASRLTTRDQPQHF

D gene: TRBD1
J gene: TRBJ1-6
clone size: .
V gene: TRBV5-4
CDR3 DNA: TGTGCCAGCAGCGGTACGACAGGGTCTAATTCACCCCTCCACTTT
CDR3 protein: CASSGTTGSNSPLHF

D gene: .
J gene: TRBJ1-5
clone size: .
V gene: TRBV6-5
CDR3 DNA: TGTGCCAGCAGCCAACTGGGGGGTCAGCCCCAGCATTTT
CDR3 protein: CASSQLGGQPQHF

D gene: .
J gene: TRBJ2-1
clone size: .
V gene: TRBV27
CDR3 DNA: TGTGCCAGCAGTTTATCAGGATGGATTCCACAGAGCTCCTACAATGAGCAGTTCTTC
CDR3 protein: CASSLSGWIPQSSYNEQFF

D gene: .
J gene: TRBJ2-3
clone size: .
V gene: TRBV4-2
CDR3 DNA: TGTGCCAGCAGCCAAGAAGGACAGACCGATACGCAGTATTTT
CDR3 protein: CASSQEGQTDTQYF

D gene: .
J gene: TRBJ2-3
clone size: .
V gene: TRBV7-6
CDR3 DNA: TGTGCCAGCAGCTCCGTGTCAGGGATATCCTCAGATACGCAGTATTTT
CDR3 protein: CASSSVSGISSDTQYF

D gene: TRBD1
J gene: TRBJ1-2
clone size: once
V gene: TRBV6-6
CDR3 DNA: TGTGCCAGCAAAGGGGGACAGGTTATTAGTGGCTACACCTTC
CDR3 protein: CASKGGQVISGYTF

D gene: .
J gene: TRBJ2-7
clone size: .
V gene: TRBV5-4
CDR3 DNA: TGTGCCAGCAGCTGGCAAGCGGGCTACGAGCAGTACTTC
CDR3 protein: CASSWQAGYEQYF

D gene: .
J gene: TRBJ1-2
clone size: .
V gene: TRBV30
CDR3 DNA: TGTGCCTGGAGTGTAAACGAGGGAACCTATGGCTACACCTTC
CDR3 protein: CAWSVNEGTYGYTF

D gene: .
J gene: TRBJ1-5
clone size: once
V gene: TRBV2
CDR3 DNA: TGTGCCAGCAGGTACAGGGTTAGCAATCAGCCCCAGCATTTT
CDR3 protein: CASRYRVSNQPQHF

D gene: TRBD1
J gene: TRBJ2-7
clone size: .
V gene: TRBV9
CDR3 DNA: TGTGCCAGCAGCTATGGGACAGGGGATACCTACGAGCAGTACTTC
CDR3 protein: CASSYGTGDTYEQYF

D gene: TRBD2
J gene: TRBJ2-7
clone size: .
V gene: TRBV7-3
CDR3 DNA: TGTGCCAGCAGCATGACTAGCGGGAGGTCCTACGAGCAGTACTTC
CDR3 protein: CASSMTSGRSYEQYF

D gene: TRBD1
J gene: TRBJ2-7
clone size: .
V gene: TRBV11-2
CDR3 DNA: TGTGCCAGCAGCTGGGGACAGACTTACGAGCAGTACTTC
CDR3 protein: CASSWGQTYEQYF

D gene: .
J gene: TRBJ2-3
clone size: .
V gene: TRBV19
CDR3 DNA: TGTGCCAGTAGTACCTTTCAAGGAGCGGATACGCAGTATTTT
CDR3 protein: CASSTFQGADTQYF

D gene: TRBD2
J gene: TRBJ2-5
clone size: .
V gene: TRBV6-4
CDR3 DNA: TGTGCCAGCGCCTTATGGGGGGGAGAGACCCAGTACTTC
CDR3 protein: CASALWGGETQYF

D gene: .
J gene: TRBJ2-5
clone size: .
V gene: TRBV5-4
CDR3 DNA: TGTGCCAGCACCTCTGGGGTGGGTCTACAAGAGACCCAGTACTTC
CDR3 protein: CASTSGVGLQETQYF